This is a list of T cell receptor beta chains from one sample in a study of T cells in localized non-small cell lung cancer. TCRdb's table, derived via immunoSEQ multiplex PCR, lists solely in-frame clones and lacks some. The sample has 15,000 to 20,000 clones, around 91% seen once. The sequencing used peripheral blood mononuclear cells, collected before any cancer treatment. The receptor source for this set is a woman aged 40-69 years with stage III lung adenocarcinoma. Both conserved end residues are part of each CDR3. The D gene is left open where the match is weak.

>TRBV15|TRBD1|TRBJ1-6
CATALGQGGNSPLHF
>TRBV29-1|-|TRBJ1-2
CSGRQGSGYTF
>TRBV27|-|TRBJ2-7
CASSSSTTSSYEQYF
>TRBV18|-|TRBJ2-3
CASSPGGPRTTDTQYF
>TRBV10-3|-|TRBJ2-5
CATSKDSAETQYF
>TRBV2|-|TRBJ2-7
CASSGYYEQYF
>TRBV19|-|TRBJ2-2
CASSRLRGAVTGELFF
>TRBV5-4|-|TRBJ2-7
CASSLGPDSSYEQYF
>TRBV11-3|TRBD2|TRBJ2-1
CASTSKTSGSGEQFF
>TRBV4-1|-|TRBJ1-1
CASSQGARGAGGHMNTEAFF
>TRBV25-1|TRBD2|TRBJ2-3
CASSPRGGVSTDTQYF
>TRBV7-7|-|TRBJ2-2
CASSLGPTGELFF
>TRBV19|-|TRBJ1-5
CASNRGGQPQHF
>TRBV28|TRBD2|TRBJ2-2
CASTPPRGDTGELFF
>TRBV5-1|-|TRBJ2-3
CASSLIMGHSDTQYF
>TRBV30|-|TRBJ2-6
CAWSPAPSGANVLTF
>TRBV5-1|TRBD1|TRBJ2-5
CASSLGDRGHQETQYF
>TRBV5-4|TRBD2|TRBJ2-1
CASSLTSGGENEQFF